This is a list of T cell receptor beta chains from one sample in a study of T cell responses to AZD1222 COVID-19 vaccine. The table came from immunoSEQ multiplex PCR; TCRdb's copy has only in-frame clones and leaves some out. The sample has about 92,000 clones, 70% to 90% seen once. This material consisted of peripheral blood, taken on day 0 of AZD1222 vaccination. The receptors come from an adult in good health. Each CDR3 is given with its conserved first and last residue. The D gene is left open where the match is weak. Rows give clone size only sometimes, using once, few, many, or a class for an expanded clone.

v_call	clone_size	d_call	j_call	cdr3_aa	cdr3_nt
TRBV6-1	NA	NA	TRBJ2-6	CASSEALSGANVLTF	TGTGCCAGCAGTGAAGCGCTATCTGGGGCCAACGTCCTGACTTTC
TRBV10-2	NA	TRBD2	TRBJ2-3	CASSDLLAGGRGTDTQYF	TGCGCCAGCAGTGATTTACTAGCGGGGGGGCGGGGCACAGATACGCAGTATTTT
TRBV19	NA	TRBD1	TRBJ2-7	CASSTGRGYEQYF	TGTGCCAGTAGTACGGGCAGGGGGTACGAGCAGTACTTC
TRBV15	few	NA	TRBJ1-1	CATSRDWSNTEAFF	TGTGCCACCAGCAGAGATTGGTCGAACACTGAAGCTTTCTTT
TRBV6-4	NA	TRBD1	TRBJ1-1	CASSDGTGQLNTEAFF	TGTGCCAGCAGTGACGGGACGGGACAGCTGAACACTGAAGCTTTCTTT
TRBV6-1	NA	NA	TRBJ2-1	CASSGRGAAGLRDEQFF	TGTGCCAGCAGTGGAAGGGGGGCCGCGGGCCTCAGAGATGAGCAGTTCTTC
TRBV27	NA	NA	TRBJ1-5	CASSLYRDQPQHF	TGTGCCAGCAGTTTATATCGGGATCAGCCCCAGCATTTT
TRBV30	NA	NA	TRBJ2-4	CAWSPRIAKNIQYF	TGTGCCTGGAGTCCTCGGATAGCCAAAAACATTCAGTACTTC
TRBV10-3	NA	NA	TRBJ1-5	CAIRGGTDQPQHF	TGTGCCATCAGGGGCGGGACGGATCAGCCCCAGCATTTT
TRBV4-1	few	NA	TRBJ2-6	CASSQERSGANVLTF	TGCGCCAGCAGCCAAGAACGCTCTGGGGCCAACGTCCTGACTTTC
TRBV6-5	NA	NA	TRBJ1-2	CASRRDGNYGYTF	TGTGCCAGCAGACGAGACGGGAACTATGGCTACACCTTC
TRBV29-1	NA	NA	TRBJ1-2	CSVESRWGGNGYTF	TGCAGCGTTGAATCCCGTTGGGGGGGAAATGGCTACACCTTC
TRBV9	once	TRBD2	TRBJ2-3	CASSGGLAGTDTQYF	TGTGCCAGCAGCGGGGGACTAGCGGGCACAGATACGCAGTATTTT
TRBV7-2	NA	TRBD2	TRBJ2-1	CASSFGPPGGLNEQFF	TGTGCCAGCAGCTTTGGGCCGCCGGGGGGGCTCAATGAGCAGTTCTTC
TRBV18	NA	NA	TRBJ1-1	CASSGSGRANTEAFF	TGTGCCAGCTCAGGATCGGGGAGGGCGAACACTGAAGCTTTCTTT
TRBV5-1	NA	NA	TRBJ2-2	CASSLVQSNTGELFF	TGCGCCAGCAGCTTGGTTCAGAGCAACACCGGGGAGCTGTTTTTT
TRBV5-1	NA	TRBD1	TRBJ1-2	CASSLAPDRGDYGYTF	TGCGCCAGCAGCTTGGCCCCCGACAGGGGGGACTATGGCTACACCTTC
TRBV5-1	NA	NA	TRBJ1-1	CASSLLGQPRDTEAFF	TGCGCCAGCAGCTTGCTGGGACAACCTCGTGACACTGAAGCTTTCTTT
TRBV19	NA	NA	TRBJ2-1	CASSIQRIDNEQFF	TGTGCCAGTAGTATCCAGCGTATCGACAATGAGCAGTTCTTC
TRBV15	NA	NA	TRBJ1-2	CATSRDMGGFSGYTF	TGTGCCACCAGCAGAGATATGGGAGGCTTCAGCGGCTACACCTTC
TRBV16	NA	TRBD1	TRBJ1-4	CASSPGQRNEKLFF	TGTGCCAGCAGCCCGGGACAGCGTAATGAAAAACTGTTTTTT
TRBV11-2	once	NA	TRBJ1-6	CASSLAHSNSPLHF	TGTGCCAGCAGCTTAGCCCACAGTAATTCACCCCTCCACTTT
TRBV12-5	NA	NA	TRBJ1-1	CASAQRTFSNTEAFF	TGTGCTAGTGCCCAGAGGACATTTTCGAACACTGAAGCTTTCTTT
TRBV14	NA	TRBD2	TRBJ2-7	CASSRLAAFNEQYF	TGTGCCAGCAGCCGACTAGCGGCATTTAACGAGCAGTACTTC
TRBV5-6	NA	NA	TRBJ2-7	CASTLKGGPTYEQYF	TGTGCCAGCACCTTGAAAGGCGGGCCAACCTACGAGCAGTACTTC
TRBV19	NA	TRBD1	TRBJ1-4	CASSIERGRRSEKLFF	TGTGCCAGTAGTATAGAAAGGGGGCGGCGGAGTGAAAAACTGTTTTTT
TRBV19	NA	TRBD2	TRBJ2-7	CASSAPSGSVNEQYF	TGTGCCAGTAGTGCGCCTAGCGGGAGTGTAAACGAGCAGTACTTC
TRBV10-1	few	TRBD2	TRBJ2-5	CASSRGREGETQYF	TGCGCCAGCAGCCGAGGTCGGGAGGGAGAGACCCAGTACTTC
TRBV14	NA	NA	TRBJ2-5	CASSQELRSEAQYF	TGTGCCAGCAGCCAAGAATTGAGGAGTGAGGCCCAGTACTTC
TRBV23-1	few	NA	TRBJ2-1	CASSQRDTYSYNEQFF	TGCGCCAGCAGTCAACGGGACACGTACTCTTACAATGAGCAGTTCTTC
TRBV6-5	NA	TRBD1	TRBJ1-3	CASRSSGQVLNTIYF	TGTGCCAGCAGGTCCTCGGGACAGGTGTTAAACACCATATATTTT
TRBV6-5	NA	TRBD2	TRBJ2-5	CASSPLAEPGETQYF	TGTGCCAGCAGCCCCCTAGCGGAACCGGGAGAGACCCAGTACTTC
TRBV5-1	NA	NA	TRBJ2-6	CASSLYRTGANVLTF	TGCGCCAGCAGCTTGTACAGGACCGGGGCCAACGTCCTGACTTTC
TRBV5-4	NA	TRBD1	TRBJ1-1	CASSGTTGAKAFF	TGTGCCAGCAGCGGAACGACAGGGGCAAAAGCTTTCTTT
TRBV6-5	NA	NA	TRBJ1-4	CASSYRPRGANEKLFF	TGTGCCAGCAGTTACCGACCGCGGGGAGCTAATGAAAAACTGTTTTTT
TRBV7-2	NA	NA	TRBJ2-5	CASSSPSEETQYF	TGTGCCAGCAGTTCCCCATCCGAAGAGACCCAGTACTTC
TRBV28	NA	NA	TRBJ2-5	CASSLKARADQETQYF	TGTGCCAGCAGTTTAAAGGCCAGGGCTGACCAAGAGACCCAGTACTTC
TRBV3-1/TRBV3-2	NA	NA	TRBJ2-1	CASSQAGGLQFF	TGTGCCAGCAGCCAAGCCGGGGGACTTCAGTTCTTC
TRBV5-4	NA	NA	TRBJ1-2	CASSLGHQNYGYTF	TGTGCCAGCAGCTTGGGTCACCAGAACTATGGCTACACCTTC
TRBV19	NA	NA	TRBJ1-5	CASSIAGNQPQHF	TGTGCCAGTAGTATCGCCGGCAATCAGCCCCAGCATTTT
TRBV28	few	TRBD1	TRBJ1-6	CASSRRQGGLSPLHF	TGTGCCAGCAGTCGGAGACAGGGAGGACTCTCACCCCTCCACTTT
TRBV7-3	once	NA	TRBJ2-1	CASSQMGLSSYNEQFF	TGTGCCAGCAGCCAGATGGGGCTCAGCTCCTACAATGAGCAGTTCTTC
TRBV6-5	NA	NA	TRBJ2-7	CASTSPTGPREQYF	TGTGCCAGCACGTCTCCAACAGGACCTCGGGAGCAGTACTTC
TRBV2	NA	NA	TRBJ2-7	CASSEGQSMGDEQYF	TGTGCCAGCAGTGAGGGTCAGTCGATGGGGGACGAGCAGTACTTC
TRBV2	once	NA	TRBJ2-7	CASSVSTSTYEQYF	TGTGCCAGCAGTGTTAGCACCAGCACCTACGAGCAGTACTTC
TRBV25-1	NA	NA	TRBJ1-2	CASSATYGRPRGYTF	TGTGCCAGCAGTGCCACCTACGGGAGGCCTCGTGGCTACACCTTC
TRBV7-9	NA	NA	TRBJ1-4	CASSLFKGGRIATNEKLFF	TGTGCCAGCAGCTTATTCAAGGGGGGCCGAATCGCAACTAATGAAAAACTGTTTTTT
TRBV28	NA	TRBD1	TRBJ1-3	CASSGTGPGNTIYF	TGTGCCAGCAGCGGGACAGGGCCTGGAAACACCATATATTTT
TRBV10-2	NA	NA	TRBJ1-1	CASSEQAIGEAFF	TGCGCCAGCAGTGAACAAGCGATTGGGGAAGCTTTCTTT
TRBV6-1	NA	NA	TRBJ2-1	CASSELTGAFTERFF	TGTGCCAGCAGTGAATTGACGGGAGCTTTTACTGAGCGGTTCTTC